One and the same sample provided the 30 T cell receptor beta chains below, sequenced in a study of shared clonotypes between healthy human individuals. The method was immunoSEQ multiplex PCR; TCRdb's version includes in-frame clones alone and lacks a portion of them. The sample has about 1 million clones; around 76% are singletons. Sequences were obtained from memory CD4+ T cells sorted from blood. Indicated subset: CD45RA-negative fraction. These receptor sequences come from a man between 18 and 29 years old in good health.

The chain links TRBV5-4 to TRBJ1-1; D is perhaps TRBD1 (6 bases). CDR1 is SGHNT, CDR2 YYREEE, per germline (reference sequence). Trimming pared 9 bases from V and 11 bases from J, leaving 29 bases between. This CDR3 has 15 amino acids. CDR3: CATHLEGRGGARAFF. The CDR3 bases are TGTGCCACCCATCTGGAGGGGAGGGGGGGCGCAAGGGCTTTCTTT. Looking up the rest from reference TRBV5-4 and TRBJ1-1 gives the full variable domain: ETGVTQSPTHLIKTRGQQVTLRCSSQSGHNTVSWYQQALGQGPQFIFQYYREEENGRGNFPPRFSGLQFPNYSSELNVNALELDDSALYLCATHLEGRGGARAFFGQGTRLTVV.

The chain recombines TRBV18 with TRBJ2-5; TRBD1 aligns across 10 bases. Germline loops: CDR1 KGHSH, CDR2 LQKENI. Trimming took 0 bases from V and 5 from J; bases not matched to a gene: 6. This CDR3 region has 16 residues. In DNA form, the CDR3 reads TGTGCCAGCTCACCACCTGTGGGGACAGGGGACGAGACCCAGTACTTC. It specifies CASSPPVGTGDETQYF.

The chain is built from TRBV18 and TRBJ2-2; D gene unclear. Per germline, CDR1 KGHSH and CDR2 LQKENI. The V gene lost 6 bases and the J gene lost 0 bases, with 14 bases spanning the gap. CDR3 size: 16 residues. CDR3 sequence (DNA): TGTGCCAGCTCCCCCATTAAGGCCGCGAACACCGGGGAGCTGTTTTTT. This codes for CASSPIKAANTGELFF.

The CDR3 here is CASNDLTDTQYF. The CDR3 coding sequence is TGTGCCAGCAATGATCTCACAGATACGCAGTATTTT. The chain links TRBV2 to TRBJ2-3; D uncertain. Trimming took off 7 bases at V and 2 bases at J, with 7 bases between the two ends. The germline V gene encodes CDR1 SNHLY and CDR2 FYNNEI. The CDR3 totals 12 residues.

The chain uses TRBV28 and TRBJ1-2, with 9 positions matching TRBD1. The V and J ends lost 4 bases and 2 bases, in that order; junction bases with no gene match: 14. Germline V gene lookup returns CDR1 MDHEN and CDR2 SYDVKM. CDR3 length: 18 amino acids. The CDR3 DNA reads as TGTGCCAGCAGTTCGACCCGGGACAGGGCTGGGGGGAACTATGGCTACACCTTC. Translation gives CASSSTRDRAGGNYGYTF.

This rearrangement joins TRBV6-5 to TRBJ2-7; D remains ambiguous. Germline V lookup: CDR1 MNHEY, CDR2 SVGAGI. The CDR3 runs 14 residues. V gave up 6 bases and J gave up 0 bases, with 12 bases separating them. CDR3 coding DNA: TGTGCCAGCAGGCCTTCAGGAAGCTCCTACGAGCAGTACTTC. The encoded protein is CASRPSGSSYEQYF.

The genes are TRBV10-1 and TRBJ2-3; 8 bases fit TRBD1. The germline V gene has CDR1 WNHNN and CDR2 SYGVQD (reference sequence). V was pared by 5 bases and J by 8 bases, with 9 bases of the junction left unmatched. The CDR3 runs to 14 residues. CDR3 sequence reads: CASSSQGVLGTQYF. CDR3 nucleotides: TGCGCCAGCAGTTCACAGGGGGTCCTGGGTACGCAGTATTTT.

This chain connects TRBV28 to TRBJ1-2, with 9 bases lining up with TRBD1. Germline V gene data show CDR1 as MDHEN and CDR2 as SYDVKM. The CDR3 extends over 15 amino acids. J gave up 7 bases and V 5 bases, and 11 bases lay outside the gene matches. The CDR3 bases are TGTGCCAGCAGTGGCCCGGGACAGGGTTCGACTGGCTACACCTTC. Residues: CASSGPGQGSTGYTF.

The chain uses TRBV29-1 and TRBJ2-3, with 9 bases lining up with TRBD2. The CDR3 has 14 amino acids. The V gene end was trimmed by 2 bases and the J gene end by 3 bases; junction bases not matched to a gene: 3. Germline loops: CDR1 SQVTM, CDR2 ANQGSEA. CDR3 in amino acids: CSVELRGGTDTQYF. The CDR3 nucleotides read TGCAGCGTTGAATTGCGGGGGGGTACAGATACGCAGTATTTT.

The genes are TRBV5-6 and TRBJ1-6, with D unresolved. Germline CDR1 SGHDT, CDR2 YYEEEE. V gave up 2 bases and J gave up 7 bases, with 4 bases separating them. The CDR3 extends over 12 amino acids. The CDR3 bases are TGTGCCAGCAGCTTTAAGAATTCACCCCTCCACTTT. This translates into CASSFKNSPLHF.

The sample holds one count of this clone. The V gene is TRBV7-9, the J gene TRBJ2-2, with unresolved D. CDR1 is SEHNR, CDR2 FQNEAQ, per germline (reference sequence). The CDR3 contains 16 residues. Trimming left V 1 base short and J 4 bases short, with 13 bases between. The chain's CDR3 is CASSLGVGPSTGELFF. CDR3 sequence (DNA): TGTGCCAGCAGCTTAGGCGTAGGGCCCAGCACCGGGGAGCTGTTTTTT.

The genes are TRBV2 and TRBJ1-5; D is undetermined. V was trimmed by 6 bases and J by 1 base, leaving 16 bases between them. This CDR3 spans 16 amino acids. Germline-derived CDR1 and CDR2 are SNHLY and FYNNEI. The CDR3 region is CASSTGRKLSNQPQHF. As DNA, the CDR3 is TGTGCCAGCAGCACTGGACGGAAACTAAGCAATCAGCCCCAGCATTTT.

The chain links TRBV5-1 to TRBJ1-6; TRBD1 matches at 9 bases. The CDR3 contains 15 residues. The V gene end was trimmed by 4 bases and the J gene end by 11 bases; junction bases not matched to a gene: 10. The germline V gene encodes CDR1 SGHRS and CDR2 YFSETQ. The CDR3 bases are TGCGCCAGCAGCCCCCGGGACAGGGATACTACACCCCTCCACTTT. Protein: CASSPRDRDTTPLHF.

This clone was detected only a few times. The V call is TRBV7-2, the J call TRBJ1-4; tentative D call: TRBD1 (5 bases). The V gene lost 2 bases and the J gene lost 6 bases, with 19 bases spanning the gap. Germline values: CDR1 SGHTA, CDR2 FQGNSA. The CDR3 is made up of 17 amino acids. CDR3 in DNA: TGTGCCAGCAGCTTATTGAGGGGAGCGGGGGTGGATGAAAAACTGTTTTTT. Amino acid sequence: CASSLLRGAGVDEKLFF.

The CDR3 DNA is TGCGCCAGCAGCCCGTATCTATCATGGGAGCAGTACTTC. It specifies CASSPYLSWEQYF. The chain carries TRBV5-1 and TRBJ2-7; D unresolved. Germline CDR1 reads SGHRS; CDR2 reads YFSETQ. V lost 4 bases and J 7 bases, leaving 15 bases between the germline ends. This CDR3 region has 13 residues.

This clone was observed a single time. The chain's CDR3 is CASSLDRPNEKLFF. DNA for the CDR3: TGCGCCAGCAGCTTGGACAGACCTAATGAAAAACTGTTTTTT. The chain carries TRBV5-1 and TRBJ1-4; D remains ambiguous. The CDR3 is 14 residues long. With 0 bases removed from V and 3 bases from J, the gap between germline ends came to 6 bases. Germline assignment: CDR1 SGHRS and CDR2 YFSETQ.

The chain joins TRBV7-9 to TRBJ2-7; weak D call: TRBD1 (5 bases). The CDR3 spans 15 residues. The germline gives CDR1 SEHNR, CDR2 FQNEAQ (reference sequence). V dropped 2 bases and J dropped 3 bases, with 14 bases sitting between them. CDR3 sequence: CASSLTQGLGYEQYF. The CDR3 nucleotides are TGTGCCAGCAGCTTAACCCAGGGTCTGGGCTACGAGCAGTACTTC.

The sample holds a few counts of this clone. The chain combines TRBV4-3 with TRBJ2-1, with 11 bases lining up with TRBD2. The CDR3 has 16 residues. From germline, CDR1 is LGHNA and CDR2 YSLEER. The V gene end was trimmed by 4 bases and the J gene end by 0 bases; junction bases not matched to a gene: 2. CDR3 sequence reads: CASSLLAGGSYNEQFF. CDR3 sequence (DNA): TGCGCCAGCAGCCTCCTAGCGGGGGGCTCCTACAATGAGCAGTTCTTC.

In its sample, this clone was seen once. The V and J genes are TRBV28 and TRBJ1-1, with 7 bases fitting TRBD1. Germline V CDR1 and CDR2: MDHEN, SYDVKM. This CDR3 has 15 amino acids. The ends lost 5 bases at V and 0 bases at J; junction bases unmatched: 6. The CDR3 reads CASSPPTGLNTEAFF. The CDR3 bases are TGTGCCAGCAGTCCACCGACAGGGTTGAACACTGAAGCTTTCTTT.

The CDR3 nucleotides read TGCGCCAGCAGCCAAGATCTGACAGCCAAAAACATTCAGTACTTC. It codes for CASSQDLTAKNIQYF. The genes are TRBV4-1 and TRBJ2-4, with no clear D. This CDR3 region has 15 residues. Germline V gene lookup returns CDR1 MGHRA and CDR2 YSYEKL. With 0 bases removed from V and 0 bases from J, the gap between germline ends came to 6 bases.

The genes are TRBV23-1 and TRBJ2-1; no firm D call. TRBV23-1 falls under the ORF class, with uncertain function. V lost 4 bases and J lost 3, with 7 bases in between. This CDR3 contains 13 residues. The CDR3 bases are TGCGCCAGCAGTCCGGAACTCTACAATGAGCAGTTCTTC. This encodes CASSPELYNEQFF.

In its sample, this clone was seen once. J is TRBJ1-1 and V is TRBV5-1; tentative D call: TRBD1 (5 bases). V was cut by 4 bases and J by 4 bases, with 11 bases left in between. Germline CDR1 reads SGHRS; CDR2 reads YFSETQ. The CDR3 extends over 13 amino acids. The CDR3 nucleotides read TGCGCCAGCAGCGCCGACAGTTTCACTGAAGCTTTCTTT. Its translation: CASSADSFTEAFF. The complete variable domain, with remaining parts taken from reference TRBV5-1 and TRBJ1-1, reads KAGVTQTPRYLIKTRGQQVTLSCSPISGHRSVSWYQQTPGQGLQFLFEYFSETQRNKGNFPGRFSGRQFSNSRSEMNVSTLELGDSALYLCASSADSFTEAFFGQGTRLTVV.

V is TRBV6-5 and J is TRBJ2-7; D is possibly TRBD1 (6 bases). CDR3 length: 14 amino acids. Looked up from germline, CDR1 is MNHEY and CDR2 is SVGAGI. The germline V and J ends were trimmed by 5 bases and 1 base, with 12 bases remaining between them. The CDR3 sequence is CASSPSGQSYEQYF. The CDR3 DNA sequence: TGTGCCAGCAGTCCTTCCGGACAGTCCTACGAGCAGTACTTC.

The gene calls are TRBV6-1 and TRBJ1-5; 8 bases match TRBD1. Trimming at V came to 5 bases and at J to 10 bases, leaving 10 bases not matched to a gene. The germline V gene has CDR1 MNHNS and CDR2 SASEGT. The CDR3 has 14 residues. The CDR3 DNA reads TGTGCCAGCAGTCTCCACGGACAGGGCTCACCCCAGCATTTT. It is translated as CASSLHGQGSPQHF.

This rearrangement joins TRBV15 to TRBJ2-7; 7 bases align to TRBD1. J lost 1 base, V lost 1 base, and 19 bases had no gene match. CDR3 size: 20 residues. Germline V gene data show CDR1 as LNHNV and CDR2 as YYDKDF (reference sequence). The CDR3 protein is CATSRGLGTVGLSRSYEQYF. As DNA, the CDR3 is TGTGCCACCAGCAGAGGTCTAGGGACAGTGGGCCTTTCAAGGTCCTACGAGCAGTACTTC.

This clone was seen a handful of times. Different DNA sequences within this sample yield the same CDR3. The chain recombines TRBV6-5 with TRBJ1-1, with 9 positions matching TRBD1. Germline V CDR1 and CDR2: MNHEY, SVGAGI. V was pared by 5 bases and J by 4 bases, with 5 bases of the junction left unmatched. The CDR3 spans 14 residues. CDR3 sequence: CASSRRTGATEAFF. CDR3 coding DNA: TGTGCCAGCAGTCGCCGGACAGGGGCCACTGAAGCTTTCTTT.

The rearrangement uses TRBV27 and TRBJ2-7; a possible D gene is TRBD1 (5 bases). The CDR3 spans 16 residues. The V end lost 9 bases, the J end lost 3 bases, and 24 bases lay between the germline ends. Germline V CDR1 and CDR2: MNHEY, SMNVEV (reference sequence). The CDR3 nucleotides read TGTGCCAGACCCTGTTCGACAGCTCCTCCCCACTACGAGCAGTACTTC. Amino acid sequence: CARPCSTAPPHYEQYF.

Only a few counts were recorded for this clone. The chain recombines TRBV13 with TRBJ1-2; a possible D gene is TRBD1 (6 bases). Germline lookup yields CDR1 PRHDT and CDR2 FYEKMQ (reference sequence). Trimming pared 5 bases from V and 5 bases from J, leaving 15 bases between. CDR3 length equals 14 residues. CDR3 DNA: TGTGCCAGCAGCGAAGGACAGAACCTATATGGCTACACCTTC. It specifies CASSEGQNLYGYTF.

This clone was detected only a few times. V usage is TRBV27 and J usage is TRBJ2-3; 11 nucleotides agree with TRBD2. The CDR3 is 17 residues long. After removal of 2 bases from V and 2 bases from J, the junction contained 6 bases not matched to a gene. Germline CDR1 is MNHEY and CDR2 is SMNVEV (reference sequence). The CDR3 coding sequence is TGTGCCAGCAGTTTAATCCGGACTAGCGGGCCCACAGATACGCAGTATTTT. The encoded protein is CASSLIRTSGPTDTQYF.

A word on this clone: A read error is possible here, since a much larger clone lies one base away. The same CDR3 is also encoded by other DNA sequences in this sample. CDR3: CASSLEGYYGYTF. The CDR3 DNA reads TGTGCCAGCAGCTTAGAAGGATACTATGGCTACACCTTC. The chain recombines TRBV5-4 with TRBJ1-2, with unresolved D. Trimming cost V 2 bases and J 3 bases, with 8 bases left between them. The germline V gene has CDR1 SGHNT and CDR2 YYREEE (reference sequence). This CDR3 comprises 13 residues.